This entry describes one TCR beta chain. The target antigen is unknown. The table came from immunoSEQ multiplex PCR; TCRdb's copy has only in-frame clones and leaves some out. The sample lists about 76,000 clones, 94% occurring once. The data were taken from a study of cytomegalovirus exposure and HLA in healthy donors. Overall study findings and caveats: The study designated 150 to 200 TCR beta chains cytomegalovirus-associated. Confirmation in vitro established that a few CMV-associated chains were specific for CMV antigens. According to reports, the classifier identified cytomegalovirus status with high specificity and sensitivity.

The germline gives CDR1 SGHVS, CDR2 FNYEAQ. V was pared by 5 bases and J by 5 bases, with 11 bases of the junction left unmatched. The CDR3 loop spans 16 amino acids. Material for sequencing was PBMCs. The sequence was collected from a woman between 18 and 29 years old in good health and CMV-seropositive. The chain combines TRBV7-6 with TRBJ2-2; TRBD1 aligns across 7 bases. Here the CDR3 DNA reads TGTGCCAGCAGCCCGACCAGGGGGTTAGGTACCGGGGAGCTGTTTTTT. Encoded protein: CASSPTRGLGTGELFF. The variable domain in full, with the rest retrieved from reference TRBV7-6 and TRBJ2-2, is GAGVSQSPRYKVTKRGQDVALRCDPISGHVSLYWYRQALGQGPEFLTYFNYEAQQDKSGLPNDRFSAERPEGSISTLTIQRTEQRDSAMYRCASSPTRGLGTGELFFGEGSRLTVL.